The clone carrying this T cell receptor beta chain was observed a single time. The CDR3 is 13 amino acids. V lost 3 bases to trimming and J lost 7 bases, with 10 bases between them. From germline, CDR1 is LGHDT and CDR2 YNNKEL (reference sequence). The data belong to a study of blood T cell repertoires in COVID-19. Study-wide context: The study drew acute and convalescent COVID-19 samples from the United States, Italy and Spain. T cells, B-cell-depleted T cells, or PBMCs supplied cDNA or gDNA.

Authors' analysis steps: The assay estimated nucleated cells by amplifying reference gene primers. Generated by immunoSEQ multiplex PCR, the TCRdb table keeps only in-frame clones and is missing some. V, J and clone size are those of that table, while D and trimming were read from the DNA. The table has some 270,000 clones, over 80% seen once. Across 20 to 25 US areas, participants ranged in age from roughly 18 to 95 years. The chain is built from TRBV3-1 (or the pseudogene TRBV3-2) and TRBJ2-1, with unresolved D. Specimen: PBMCs or T cells enriched from blood (not recorded which). The sequence derives from a woman under 40 with acute COVID-19. CDR3 nucleotides: TGTGCCAGCAGCCATCCTAATCGGAATGAGCAGTTCTTC. Encoded protein: CASSHPNRNEQFF.